This note documents a single TCR beta chain sequence. No antigen is known for it. The data derive from a study of T-cell reconstitution after alpha-beta-depleted transplantation in children. The V gene lost 4 bases and the J gene lost 4 bases, with 10 bases spanning the gap. Germline CDR1 and CDR2: SQVTM and ANQGSEA. The CDR3 contains 12 residues. Findings of the study overall: Reported findings indicate that, about two months after transplant, alpha-beta T cells came from several hundred expanded clones, which were derived from non-depleted graft cells. Several patients had high TCRbeta diversity at day 60; it came from surviving recipient T cells and thymic progenitors. T-cell counts and diversity at one year following transplant were attributed mainly to newly produced T cells.

The authors prepared the TCRbeta library with unique molecular identifiers. TCRdb re-called the PCR reads with MiXCR, one entry per CDR3 protein. The repertoire consists of 450,000 to 550,000 distinct CDR3 sequences, with about 10% occurring once and the leading ten covering around 15%. The rearrangement uses TRBV29-1 and TRBJ2-5; possible D gene TRBD2, 6 bases. This sample comprised PBMCs, mostly from graft donor cells, obtained 180 days after TCRalphabeta/CD19-depleted stem cell transplant. This sequence was found in a female patient aged 2-10 years who had a stem cell transplant for aplastic anemia, so the T cells may come from the graft donor. The CDR3 DNA reads as TGCAGCGTTGGGCGGGACCCAGAGACCCAGTACTTC. Protein product: CSVGRDPETQYF.